One and the same sample provided the 15 T cell receptor beta chains below, sequenced in a study of T cell repertoires in cytomegalovirus infection. Via MiXCR, TCRdb re-called the reads, giving one row per CDR3 protein. The table has around 630,000 distinct CDR3 sequences, roughly a quarter seen once. Sequencing was done on a sample of CD8+ T cells from PBMCs. Every receptor here comes from a human donor in good health (CMV status not recorded). Some clones in this sample may be carry-over from other donors' samples.

This clonotype appeared a few times. This chain joins TRBV20-1 and TRBJ2-2, with 7 bases aligning to TRBD2. Germline trimming cut 0 bases from V and 2 bases from J; bases unmatched to any gene: 9. The CDR3 has 17 residues. The V gene's germline CDR1 is DFQATT and CDR2 SNEGSKA (reference sequence). This CDR3 is CSARDRSGRSNTGELFF. The CDR3, as DNA: TGCAGTGCTAGAGATCGTAGCGGGCGAAGTAACACCGGGGAGCTGTTTTTT.

This chain joins TRBV2 and TRBJ1-2; maybe TRBD1 (6 bases). V lost 10 bases to trimming and J lost 4 bases, with 16 bases between them. Germline V gives CDR1 SNHLY, CDR2 FYNNEI. This CDR3 has 13 residues. In DNA, the CDR3 is TGTGCCACCATCTACAGGGTTATCTATGGCTACACCTTC. This gives the protein CATIYRVIYGYTF. The complete variable domain, with remaining parts taken from reference TRBV2 and TRBJ1-2, reads EPEVTQTPSHQVTQMGQEVILRCVPISNHLYFYWYRQILGQKVEFLVSFYNNEISEKSEIFDDQFSVERPDGSNFTLKIRSTKLEDSAMYFCATIYRVIYGYTFGSGTRLTVV.

As to this clonotype: A single base separates this from a much larger clone, so it may be a read error. The chain couples TRBV12-3 or TRBV12-4 to TRBJ2-3; TRBD2 is a possible D gene (5 bases). The CDR3 is 13 amino acids. V lost 3 bases and J lost 6, with 10 bases in between. The DNA of the CDR3 is TGTGCCAGCAGTTTTAGTGGCGGGGATACGCAGTATTTT. Protein product: CASSFSGGDTQYF.

This clonotype was observed a handful of times. The gene calls are TRBV28 and TRBJ1-1; possibly TRBD1 for D (5 bases). The germline CDR1 and CDR2 sequences are MDHEN and SYDVKM. V lost 4 bases and J 6 bases, leaving 12 bases between the germline ends. The CDR3 length is 13 residues. The CDR3 spells CASSYLQGPEAFF. CDR3 DNA sequence: TGTGCCAGCAGTTACCTTCAGGGCCCTGAAGCTTTCTTT.

This chain joins TRBV2 and TRBJ2-3; the D is unclear. From germline, CDR1 is SNHLY and CDR2 FYNNEI. The CDR3 has 18 residues. Trimming took off 4 bases at V and 0 bases at J, with 20 bases between the two ends. The CDR3 here is CASSGMRLAITSTDTQYF. DNA of the CDR3: TGTGCCAGCAGTGGAATGCGTTTGGCGATTACTAGCACAGATACGCAGTATTTT.

This clonotype has a handful of counts. The gene calls are TRBV2 and TRBJ2-7, with TRBD1 matching over 7 bases. The V gene end was trimmed by 11 bases and the J gene end by 3 bases; junction bases not matched to a gene: 10. Looked up from germline, CDR1 is SNHLY and CDR2 is FYNNEI. CDR3 size: 13 residues. The CDR3 coding sequence is TGTGCCGGTGGGACAGACTTAGGCTACGAGCAGTACGTC. It yields the protein CAGGTDLGYEQYV.

This clonotype was seen a few times. The rearrangement uses TRBV6-2 or TRBV6-3 and TRBJ2-1; D may be TRBD1 (6 bases). Germline V gives CDR1 MNHEY, CDR2 SVGEGT. V was shortened by 0 bases and J by 5 bases, with 14 bases between the two germline ends. The CDR3 covers 16 residues. The DNA for the CDR3 is TGTGCCAGCAGTTACTCGACGGCCCAGGGGCACAATGAGCAGTTCTTC. Protein: CASSYSTAQGHNEQFF.

The CDR3: CASSLETSDGKETQYF. The DNA for the CDR3 is TGTGCCAGCAGCTTAGAAACGTCTGATGGGAAAGAGACCCAGTACTTC. This rearrangement joins TRBV11-1 to TRBJ2-5; D not certain. The CDR3 is 16 amino acids. Germline V gives CDR1 SGHAT, CDR2 FQDESV (reference sequence). The V and J ends lost 1 base and 3 bases respectively, with 15 bases between them.

CDR3 in amino acids: CAISESLGQYTGELFF. CDR3 in DNA: TGTGCCATCAGTGAGTCGTTGGGACAATACACCGGGGAGCTGTTTTTT. V and J are TRBV10-3 and TRBJ2-2; D might be TRBD1 (6 bases). The CDR3 has 16 amino acids. CDR1 is ENHRY and CDR2 is SYGVKD in the germline V gene. Trimming left V 0 bases short and J 3 bases short, with 11 bases between.

The rearrangement uses TRBV29-1 and TRBJ2-1; 8 nucleotides match TRBD1. Unmatched junction bases numbered 10, after V lost 3 bases and J lost 3 bases. The CDR3 has 16 residues. The germline CDR1 and CDR2 sequences are SQVTM and ANQGSEA. The CDR3 DNA reads as TGCAGCGTTGACAGGGAGAACAGGGGGTTCTACAATGAGCAGTTCTTC. This gives the protein CSVDRENRGFYNEQFF.

This clonotype was detected ten times or more. The rearrangement links TRBV10-3 to TRBJ1-1; 7 positions agree with TRBD1. The CDR3 covers 17 residues. J gave up 4 bases and V 6 bases, and 17 bases lay outside the gene matches. In germline, CDR1 is ENHRY, CDR2 SYGVKD. The chain's CDR3 is CAISDPDSGQFFTEAFF. The CDR3 DNA follows: TGTGCCATCAGCGATCCCGACTCGGGACAGTTCTTCACTGAAGCTTTCTTT.

This clonotype has ten or more counts. The J gene is TRBJ2-2, the V gene TRBV7-8; D gene unclear. Germline V CDR1 and CDR2: SGHVS, FQNEAQ. Trimming shortened V by 6 bases and J by 0 bases, and 11 bases separated the two germline ends. The CDR3 has 15 amino acids. The CDR3 DNA is TGTGCCAGCAGATTCTTGGAAGCGAACACCGGGGAGCTGTTTTTT. Translating gives CASRFLEANTGELFF.

This clonotype was detected a few times. The chain links TRBV6-2 or TRBV6-3 to TRBJ2-2, with D perhaps TRBD2 (6 bases). CDR1 MNHEY and CDR2 SVGEGT come from the germline V gene. Trimming cost V 2 bases and J 0 bases, with 13 bases left between them. CDR3 length equals 17 residues. CDR3 sequence: CASSYTVGGPNTGELFF. The CDR3 bases are TGTGCCAGCAGTTACACGGTGGGGGGACCGAACACCGGGGAGCTGTTTTTT.

This clonotype was counted many times. The V gene is TRBV6-1, the J gene TRBJ2-7, with 8 bases fitting TRBD2. This CDR3 comprises 15 residues. Germline V CDR1 and CDR2: MNHNS, SASEGT. V shed 5 bases and J 0 bases; nucleotides not matched to a gene: 6. For the CDR3, the DNA is TGTGCCAGCAGTTCCCCCGCGGGGGGCTCCTACGAGCAGTACGTC. Protein: CASSSPAGGSYEQYV.

At least ten counts were recorded for this clonotype. The chain recombines TRBV25-1 with TRBJ2-5, with unresolved D. CDR3 length equals 12 residues. In germline, CDR1 is MGHDK, CDR2 SYGVNS. Trimming shortened V by 1 base and J by 4 bases, and 4 bases separated the two germline ends. CDR3 coding DNA: TGTGCCAGCAGTGAATTTCGAGAGACCCAGTACTTC. Protein: CASSEFRETQYF.